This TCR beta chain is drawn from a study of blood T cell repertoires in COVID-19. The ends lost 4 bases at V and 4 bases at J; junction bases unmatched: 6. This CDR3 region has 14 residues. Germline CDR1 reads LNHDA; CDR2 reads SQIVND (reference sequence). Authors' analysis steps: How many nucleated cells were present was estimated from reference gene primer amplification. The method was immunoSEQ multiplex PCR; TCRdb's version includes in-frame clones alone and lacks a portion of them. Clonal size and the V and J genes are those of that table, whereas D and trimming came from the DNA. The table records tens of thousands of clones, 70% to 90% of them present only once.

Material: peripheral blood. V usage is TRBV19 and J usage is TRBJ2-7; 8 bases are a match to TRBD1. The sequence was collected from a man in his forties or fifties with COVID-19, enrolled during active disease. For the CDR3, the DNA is TGTGCCAGTAGTAGCGCAGGGGGCGGATACGAGCAGTACTTC. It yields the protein CASSSAGGGYEQYF.